These T cell receptor beta chains were read from a single sample in a study of metastatic and nonmetastatic thyroid tumors. TCRdb re-analyzed the PCR reads using MiXCR. The repertoire holds about 15,000 clones, roughly 31% seen once, with over 9.5% in the top ten. Sequencing was done on a sample of blood. The receptor source for this set is a female donor with papillary thyroid cancer or a benign thyroid nodule (not recorded which). Some clones in this sample may be carry-over from other donors' samples. CDR3s include the opening cysteine and the closing phenylalanine or tryptophan.

j_call v_call cdr3_aa
TRBJ1-5 TRBV19 CASSIIQAGPVTQHF
TRBJ2-2 TRBV28 CASSFLRIGDTGELFF
TRBJ2-7 TRBV6-6 CASSYNRVSYEQYF
TRBJ1-2 TRBV5-1 CASSLDGTGIEHYGYTF
TRBJ1-5 TRBV6-1 CASRDGGGQPQHF
TRBJ1-2 TRBV19 CASSMGQGDYGYTF
TRBJ2-1 TRBV4-3 CASSPGTSGEYNEQFF
TRBJ2-1 TRBV5-8 CASSWGLLDEQFF
TRBJ2-7 TRBV12-3/TRBV12-4 CASSSGGVLEQYF
TRBJ1-5 TRBV30 CAWSSGNGQPQHF
TRBJ1-2 TRBV3-1 CASSQGTGDRNYTF
TRBJ1-2 TRBV6-5 CASSYSPENYGYTF
TRBJ1-5 TRBV19 CASSISGGQPQHF
TRBJ2-1 TRBV20-1 CSARGAYDHNEQFF
TRBJ2-1 TRBV3-1 CASSPQGLDEQFF
TRBJ2-7 TRBV2 CASIYRGEQYF
TRBJ2-1 TRBV5-4 CASSGGQGVYNEQFF
TRBJ1-2 TRBV6-1 CASSPGSSNYGYTF
TRBJ2-1 TRBV20-1 CSARGLADSYNEQFF
TRBJ2-3 TRBV19 CASSCGGRVDTQYF
TRBJ1-1 TRBV4-2 CASAGTGANTEAFF
TRBJ1-1 TRBV28 CASRLTLNTEAFF
TRBJ1-5 TRBV12-3/TRBV12-4 CASSLDRGAYQPQHF
TRBJ2-3 TRBV5-1 CASSSLENTDTQYF
- TRBV6-4 CVSSSWTGDYNEQFF
TRBJ2-2 TRBV6-1 CASSDYRDTGELFF
TRBJ1-2 TRBV4-1 CASSPQGNANYGYTF
TRBJ2-7 TRBV10-3 CAIRPGQGAPYEQYF
TRBJ2-5 TRBV11-2 CASSSQGGTGGTQYF
TRBJ2-5 TRBV4-1 CASSQAGAQETQYF
TRBJ2-1 TRBV29-1 CSVVFAGGFSSYNEQFF
TRBJ1-2 TRBV20-1 CSARSSGYTF
TRBJ2-2 TRBV19 CASSSQGPGELFF
TRBJ2-7 TRBV5-1 CASSPGPGGPYEQYF
TRBJ1-2 TRBV4-3 CASSQLASTPYGYTF
TRBJ1-2 TRBV29-1 CSVDQGGGGYGYTF
TRBJ2-5 TRBV9 CASSRSGGALETQYF
TRBJ2-1 TRBV14 CASSLDLQVYNEQFF
TRBJ1-5 TRBV28 CASSLTQPQHF
TRBJ2-1 TRBV20-1 CSARGPQAGVYNEQFF
TRBJ1-5 TRBV11-2 CASSPNRNQPQHF